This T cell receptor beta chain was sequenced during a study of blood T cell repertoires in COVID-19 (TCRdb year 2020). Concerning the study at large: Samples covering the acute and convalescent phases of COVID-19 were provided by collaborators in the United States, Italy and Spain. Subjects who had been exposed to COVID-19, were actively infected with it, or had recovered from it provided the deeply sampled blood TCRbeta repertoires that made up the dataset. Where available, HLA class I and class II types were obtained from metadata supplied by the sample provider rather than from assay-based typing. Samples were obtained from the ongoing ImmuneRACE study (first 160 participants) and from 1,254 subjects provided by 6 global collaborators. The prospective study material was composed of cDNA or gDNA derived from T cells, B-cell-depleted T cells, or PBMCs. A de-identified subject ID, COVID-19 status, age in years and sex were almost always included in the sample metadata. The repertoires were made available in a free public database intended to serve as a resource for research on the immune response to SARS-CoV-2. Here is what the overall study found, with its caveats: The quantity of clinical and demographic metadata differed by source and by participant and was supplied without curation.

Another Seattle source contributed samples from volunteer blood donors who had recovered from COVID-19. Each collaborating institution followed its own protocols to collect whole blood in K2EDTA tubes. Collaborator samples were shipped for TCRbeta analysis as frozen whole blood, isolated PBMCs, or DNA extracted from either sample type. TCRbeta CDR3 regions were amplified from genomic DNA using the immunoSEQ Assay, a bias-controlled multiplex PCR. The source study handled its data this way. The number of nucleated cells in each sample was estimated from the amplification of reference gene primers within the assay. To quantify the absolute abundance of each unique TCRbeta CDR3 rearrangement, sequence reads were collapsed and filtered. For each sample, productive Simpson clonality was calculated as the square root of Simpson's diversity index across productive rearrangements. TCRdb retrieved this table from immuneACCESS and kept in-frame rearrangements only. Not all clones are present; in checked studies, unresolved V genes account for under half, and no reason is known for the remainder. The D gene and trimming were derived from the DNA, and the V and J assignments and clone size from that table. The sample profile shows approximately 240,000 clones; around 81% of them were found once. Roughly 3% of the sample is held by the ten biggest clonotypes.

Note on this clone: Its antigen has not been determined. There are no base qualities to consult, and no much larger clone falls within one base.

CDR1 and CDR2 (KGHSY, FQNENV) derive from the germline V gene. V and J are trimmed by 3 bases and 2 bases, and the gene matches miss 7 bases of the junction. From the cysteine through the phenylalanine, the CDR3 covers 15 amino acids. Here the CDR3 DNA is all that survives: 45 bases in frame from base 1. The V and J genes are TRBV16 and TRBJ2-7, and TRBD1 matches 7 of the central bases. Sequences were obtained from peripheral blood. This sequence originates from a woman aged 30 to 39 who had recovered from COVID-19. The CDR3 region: CASSQTGTGPYEQYF. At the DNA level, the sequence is TGTGCCAGCAGCCAGACAGGGACGGGCCCCTACGAGCAGTACTTC.